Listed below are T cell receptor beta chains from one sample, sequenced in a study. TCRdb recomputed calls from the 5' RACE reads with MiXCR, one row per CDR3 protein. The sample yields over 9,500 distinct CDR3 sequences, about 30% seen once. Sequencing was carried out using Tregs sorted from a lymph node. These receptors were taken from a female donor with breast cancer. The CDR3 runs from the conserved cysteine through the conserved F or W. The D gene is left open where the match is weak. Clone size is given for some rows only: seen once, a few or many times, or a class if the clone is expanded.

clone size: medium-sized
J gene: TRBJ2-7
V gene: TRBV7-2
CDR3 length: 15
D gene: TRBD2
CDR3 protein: CASSLITSGSYEQYF
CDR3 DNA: TGTGCCAGCAGCTTAATAACTAGCGGGAGCTACGAGCAGTACTTC

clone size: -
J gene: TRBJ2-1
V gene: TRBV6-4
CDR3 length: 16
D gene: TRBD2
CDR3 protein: CAGSDGRTSGYNEQFF
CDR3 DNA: TGTGCCGGCAGTGACGGGCGGACTAGCGGGTACAATGAGCAGTTCTTC

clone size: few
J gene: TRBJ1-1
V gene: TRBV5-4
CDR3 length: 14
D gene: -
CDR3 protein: CASSLSRGFTEAFF
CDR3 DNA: TGTGCCAGCAGCTTGAGCAGGGGCTTCACTGAAGCTTTCTTT

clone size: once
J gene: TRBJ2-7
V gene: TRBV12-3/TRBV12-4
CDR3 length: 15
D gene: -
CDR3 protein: CASSPERSEGHEQYF
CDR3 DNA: TGTGCCAGCAGCCCCGAAAGGAGTGAAGGCCACGAGCAGTACTTC

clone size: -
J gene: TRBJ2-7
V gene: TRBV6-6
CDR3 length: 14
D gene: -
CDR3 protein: CASSSRTETYEQYF
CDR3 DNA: TGTGCCAGCAGTTCCAGGACAGAGACCTACGAGCAGTACTTC

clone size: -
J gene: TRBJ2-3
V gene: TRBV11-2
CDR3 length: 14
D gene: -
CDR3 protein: CASSSAGGPDTQYF
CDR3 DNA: TGTGCCAGCAGTAGCGCAGGGGGGCCAGATACGCAGTATTTT

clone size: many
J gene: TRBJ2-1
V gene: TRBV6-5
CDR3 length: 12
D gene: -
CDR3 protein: CASNSGNNEQFF
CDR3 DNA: TGTGCCAGCAACTCGGGAAACAATGAGCAGTTCTTC

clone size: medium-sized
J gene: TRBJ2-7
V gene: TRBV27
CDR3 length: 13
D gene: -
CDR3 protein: CATSTGFAYEQYF
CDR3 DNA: TGTGCCACCTCGACGGGCTTCGCCTACGAGCAGTACTTC

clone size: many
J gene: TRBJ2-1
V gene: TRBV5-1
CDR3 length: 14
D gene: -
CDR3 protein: CASSFASSYDEQFF
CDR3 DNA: TGCGCCAGCAGCTTTGCGAGCTCCTACGATGAGCAGTTCTTC

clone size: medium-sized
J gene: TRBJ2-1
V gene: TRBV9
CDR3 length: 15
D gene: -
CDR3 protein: CASSVGGTVYNEQFF
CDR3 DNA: TGTGCCAGCAGCGTAGGCGGGACAGTCTACAATGAGCAGTTCTTC

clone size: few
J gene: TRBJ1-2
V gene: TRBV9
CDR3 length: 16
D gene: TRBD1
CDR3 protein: CASSARGTGGFYGYTF
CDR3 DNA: TGTGCCAGCAGCGCCAGGGGGACAGGGGGCTTTTATGGCTACACCTTC

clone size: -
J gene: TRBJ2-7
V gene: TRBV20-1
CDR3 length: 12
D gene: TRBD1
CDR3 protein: CSVGQGTYEQYF
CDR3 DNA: TGCAGCGTTGGACAGGGGACCTACGAGCAGTACTTC

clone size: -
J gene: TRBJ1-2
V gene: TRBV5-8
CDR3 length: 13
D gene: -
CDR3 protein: CASSLRTLYGYTF
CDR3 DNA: TGTGCCAGCAGCTTGCGGACACTCTATGGCTACACCTTC

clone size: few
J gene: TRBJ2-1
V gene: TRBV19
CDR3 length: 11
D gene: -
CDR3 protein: CASTGGGEQFF
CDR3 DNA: TGTGCCAGTACTGGGGGTGGTGAGCAGTTCTTC

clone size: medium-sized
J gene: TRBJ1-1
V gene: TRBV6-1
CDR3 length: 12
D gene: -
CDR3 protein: CASSRTNTEAFF
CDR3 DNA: TGTGCCAGCAGTAGGACGAACACTGAAGCTTTCTTT

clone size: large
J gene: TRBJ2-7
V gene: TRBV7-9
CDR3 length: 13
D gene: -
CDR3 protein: CASTPGHGYEQYF
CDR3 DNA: TGTGCCAGCACCCCGGGCCACGGGTACGAGCAGTACTTC

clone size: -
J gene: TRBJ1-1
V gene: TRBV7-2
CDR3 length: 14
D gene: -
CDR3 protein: CASSWRQRNTEAFF
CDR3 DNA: TGTGCCAGCAGCTGGAGACAGCGCAACACTGAAGCTTTCTTT

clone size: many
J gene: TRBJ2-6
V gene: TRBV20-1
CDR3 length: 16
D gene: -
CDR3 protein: CSARDHNSSGANVLTF
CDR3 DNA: TGCAGTGCTAGAGACCACAACAGCTCTGGGGCCAACGTCCTGACTTTC

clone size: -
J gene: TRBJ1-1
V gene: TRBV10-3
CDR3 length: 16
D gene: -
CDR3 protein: CAISKPAGGYGTEAFF
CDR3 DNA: TGCGCCATCAGTAAACCGGCAGGCGGGTATGGGACTGAAGCTTTCTTT

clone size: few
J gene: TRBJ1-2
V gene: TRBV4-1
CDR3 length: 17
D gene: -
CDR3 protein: CASSQEGPGIIGYGYTF
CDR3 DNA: TGCGCCAGCAGCCAAGAGGGACCAGGAATTATAGGGTATGGCTACACCTTC

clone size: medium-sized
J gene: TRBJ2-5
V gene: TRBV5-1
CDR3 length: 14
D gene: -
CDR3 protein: CASSLLSLRETQYF
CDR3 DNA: TGCGCCAGCAGCTTGTTGAGCCTCCGTGAGACCCAGTACTTC

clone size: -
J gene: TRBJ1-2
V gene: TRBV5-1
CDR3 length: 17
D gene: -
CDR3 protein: CASSLDLIGGANDGYTF
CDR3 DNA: TGCGCCAGCAGCTTGGATTTAATCGGGGGCGCGAATGATGGCTACACCTTC

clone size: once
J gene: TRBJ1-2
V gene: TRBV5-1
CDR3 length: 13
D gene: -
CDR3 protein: CASSLAQSYDYIF
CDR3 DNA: TGCGCCAGCAGCTTGGCACAGTCCTATGACTACATCTTC

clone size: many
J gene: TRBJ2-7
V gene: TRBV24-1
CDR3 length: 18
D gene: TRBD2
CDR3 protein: CATSDNRLAGGTAYEQYF
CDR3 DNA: TGTGCCACCAGTGATAACAGACTAGCGGGAGGGACGGCCTACGAGCAGTACTTC

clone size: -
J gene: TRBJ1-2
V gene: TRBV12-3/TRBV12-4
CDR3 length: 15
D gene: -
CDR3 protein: CASSILEGLDHGYTF
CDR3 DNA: TGTGCCAGTAGTATTTTGGAGGGTTTGGACCATGGCTACACCTTC

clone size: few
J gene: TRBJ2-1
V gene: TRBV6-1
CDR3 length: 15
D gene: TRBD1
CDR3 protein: CASSPGTGYYNEQFF
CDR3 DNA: TGTGCCAGCAGTCCCGGGACAGGGTATTACAATGAGCAGTTCTTC

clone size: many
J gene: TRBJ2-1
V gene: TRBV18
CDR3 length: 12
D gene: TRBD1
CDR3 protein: CASSPPDREQFF
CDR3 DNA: TGTGCCAGCTCACCGCCGGACAGGGAGCAGTTCTTC

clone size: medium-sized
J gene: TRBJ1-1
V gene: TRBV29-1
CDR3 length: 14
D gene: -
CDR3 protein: CSVDRGSMETEAFF
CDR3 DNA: TGCAGCGTTGACAGGGGATCGATGGAGACTGAAGCTTTCTTT

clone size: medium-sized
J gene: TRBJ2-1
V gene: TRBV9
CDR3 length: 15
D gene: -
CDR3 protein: CASSVVGGGTAEQFF
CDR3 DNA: TGTGCCAGCAGCGTAGTGGGTGGCGGGACAGCTGAGCAGTTCTTC

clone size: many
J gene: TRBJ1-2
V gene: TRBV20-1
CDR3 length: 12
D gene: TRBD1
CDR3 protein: CSATTGAYGYTF
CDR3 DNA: TGCAGTGCTACAACAGGGGCCTATGGCTACACCTTC

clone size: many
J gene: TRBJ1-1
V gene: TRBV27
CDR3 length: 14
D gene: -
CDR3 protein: CASSDGQGDAEAFF
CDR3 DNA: TGTGCCAGCAGCGATGGGCAGGGAGATGCTGAAGCTTTCTTT

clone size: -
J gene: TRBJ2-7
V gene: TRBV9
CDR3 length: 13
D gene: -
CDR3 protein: CASSLRDGYEQYF
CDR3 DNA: TGTGCCAGCAGCCTTAGGGACGGCTACGAGCAGTACTTC

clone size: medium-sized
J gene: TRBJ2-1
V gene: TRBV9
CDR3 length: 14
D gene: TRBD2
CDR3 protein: CASSVDLAGWEQFF
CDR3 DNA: TGTGCCAGCAGCGTAGACCTAGCGGGATGGGAGCAGTTCTTC

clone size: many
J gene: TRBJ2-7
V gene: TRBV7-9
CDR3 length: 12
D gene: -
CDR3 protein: CASSLEASEQYF
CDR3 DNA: TGTGCCAGCAGCTTAGAGGCTAGTGAGCAGTACTTC

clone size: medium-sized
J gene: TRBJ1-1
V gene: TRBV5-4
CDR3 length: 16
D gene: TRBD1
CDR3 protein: CASTRDRGLSGTEAFF
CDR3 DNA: TGTGCCAGCACAAGGGACAGGGGCCTTTCTGGCACTGAAGCTTTCTTT

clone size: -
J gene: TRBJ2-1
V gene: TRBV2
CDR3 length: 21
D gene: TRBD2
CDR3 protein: CASSEAVAGTSGRASYNEQFF
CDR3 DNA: TGTGCCAGCAGTGAAGCTGTAGCGGGGACTAGCGGGAGGGCCTCCTACAATGAGCAGTTCTTC

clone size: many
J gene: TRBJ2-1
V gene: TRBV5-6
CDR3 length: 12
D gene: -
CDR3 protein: CASSLVQGLEFF
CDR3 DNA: TGTGCCAGCAGCTTGGTTCAGGGGTTAGAGTTCTTC

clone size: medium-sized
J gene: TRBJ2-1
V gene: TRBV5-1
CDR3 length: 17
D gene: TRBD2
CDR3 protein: CASSLGLAGGSYNEQFF
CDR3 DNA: TGCGCCAGCAGCTTGGGACTAGCGGGAGGTTCCTACAATGAGCAGTTCTTC

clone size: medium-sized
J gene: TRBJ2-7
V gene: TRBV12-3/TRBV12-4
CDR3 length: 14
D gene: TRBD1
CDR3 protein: CASSPRQGPYEQYF
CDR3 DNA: TGTGCCAGCAGTCCCCGACAGGGACCCTACGAGCAGTACTTC

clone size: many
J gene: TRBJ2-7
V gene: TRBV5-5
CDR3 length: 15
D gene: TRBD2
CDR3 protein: CASSPGWSGRGEQYF
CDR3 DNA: TGTGCCAGCAGCCCCGGTTGGAGCGGGAGAGGTGAGCAGTACTTC

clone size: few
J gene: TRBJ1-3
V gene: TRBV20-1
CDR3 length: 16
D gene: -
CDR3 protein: CSARERRHPGGNTIYF
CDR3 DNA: TGCAGTGCTAGAGAAAGAAGACACCCAGGTGGAAACACCATATATTTT

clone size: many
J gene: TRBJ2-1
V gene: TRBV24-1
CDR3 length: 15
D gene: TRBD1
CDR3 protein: CATSERTGTNNEQFF
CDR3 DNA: TGCGCCACCAGTGAGAGGACAGGGACGAACAATGAGCAGTTCTTC

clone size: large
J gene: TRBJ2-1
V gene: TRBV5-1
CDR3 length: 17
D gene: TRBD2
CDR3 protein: CASSPGLAGPSYNEQFF
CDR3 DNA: TGCGCCAGCAGCCCAGGACTAGCGGGACCCTCCTACAATGAGCAGTTCTTC

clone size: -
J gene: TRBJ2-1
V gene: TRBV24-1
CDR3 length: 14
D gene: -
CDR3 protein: CATSDFSGAGEQFF
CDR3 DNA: TGTGCCACCAGTGATTTTTCGGGGGCAGGTGAGCAGTTCTTC

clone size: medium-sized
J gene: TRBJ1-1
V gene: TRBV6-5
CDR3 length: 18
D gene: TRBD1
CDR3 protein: CASSYSAWTGGGDTEAFF
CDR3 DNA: TGTGCCAGCAGTTACTCGGCCTGGACAGGGGGAGGGGACACTGAAGCTTTCTTT

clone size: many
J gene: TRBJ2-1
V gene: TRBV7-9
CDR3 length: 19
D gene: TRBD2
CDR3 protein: CASSHGLALTYGSGNEQFF
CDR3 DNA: TGTGCCAGCAGCCACGGACTAGCGCTAACTTATGGGTCCGGGAATGAGCAGTTCTTC

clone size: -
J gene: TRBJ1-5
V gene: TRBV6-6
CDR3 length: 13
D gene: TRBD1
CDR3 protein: CASTRQGGQPQHF
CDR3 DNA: TGTGCCAGCACCCGACAGGGAGGACAGCCCCAGCATTTT

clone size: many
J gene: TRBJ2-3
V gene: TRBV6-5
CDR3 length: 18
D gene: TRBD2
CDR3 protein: CASSYSRRSGSLADTQYF
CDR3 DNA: TGTGCCAGCAGTTACTCCCGGCGGAGCGGGAGTTTGGCAGATACGCAGTATTTT

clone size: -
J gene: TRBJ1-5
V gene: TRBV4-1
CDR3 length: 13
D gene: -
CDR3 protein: CASSQGPGQPQHF
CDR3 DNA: TGCGCCAGCAGCCAAGGGCCGGGTCAGCCCCAGCATTTT

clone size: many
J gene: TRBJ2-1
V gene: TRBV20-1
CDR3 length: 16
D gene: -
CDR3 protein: CSARVEATGSYNEQFF
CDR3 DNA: TGCAGTGCTAGAGTAGAGGCTACAGGCTCCTACAATGAGCAGTTCTTC

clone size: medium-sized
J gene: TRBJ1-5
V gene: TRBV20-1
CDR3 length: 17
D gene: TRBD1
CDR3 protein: CSATEGQEKYSNQPQHF
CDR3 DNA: TGCAGTGCTACCGAAGGACAGGAAAAATATAGCAATCAGCCCCAGCATTTT

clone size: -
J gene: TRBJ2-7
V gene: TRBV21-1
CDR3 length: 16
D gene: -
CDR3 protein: CASSKMGSPSSYEQYF
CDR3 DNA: TGTGCCAGCAGCAAAATGGGCTCTCCGAGCTCCTACGAGCAGTACTTC